This TCR beta chain comes out of a study of control samples from healthy donors and cancer patients. The data were produced by immunoSEQ multiplex PCR, yet TCRdb's version contains in-frame clones alone and is incomplete. Altogether 80,000 to 100,000 clones are present, 79% being singletons, with the ten largest covering roughly a tenth. Germline CDR1 and CDR2: WSHSY and SAAADI. V lost 7 bases and J lost 2, with 9 bases in between. This CDR3 comprises 14 residues. Material: blood. This clonotype originated in a woman in her 30s in good health. J is TRBJ2-6 and V is TRBV10-2, with a tentative D call TRBD1 (6 bases). CDR3 DNA sequence: TGCGCCAGCAATCACAGGGCTGGGGCCAACGTCCTGACTTTC. Its protein product is CASNHRAGANVLTF.